This TCR beta chain was obtained from a study of cytomegalovirus exposure and HLA in healthy donors. As for the study in general: It was reported in a later analysis that the approximately 120 validation repertoires used the same platform as the 666 first-cohort repertoires. The study, taken as a whole, reports: Cytomegalovirus-associated status was assigned to roughly 160 TCR beta chains.

The table came from immunoSEQ multiplex PCR; TCRdb's copy has only in-frame clones and leaves some out. Among about 250,000 clones listed, around nine tenths were seen once. The CDR3 length is 16 residues. The germline V gene has CDR1 SGHTS and CDR2 YDEGEE. V lost 2 bases to trimming and J lost 4 bases; unmatched junction nucleotides: 6. On this clone itself: Its antigen remains unknown.

The approximately 130-subject validation cohort, separate from the approximately 640-subject first cohort, included the donors. The gene calls are TRBV5-8 and TRBJ2-6; 7 bases line up with TRBD1. Sequencing was done on a sample of PBMCs. The sequence was obtained from a man aged 18 to 35 in good health and CMV-seronegative. CDR3 loop: CASSLPTGVGANVLTF. CDR3 in DNA: TGTGCCAGCAGCTTACCCACAGGGGTAGGGGCCAACGTCCTGACTTTC.